This TCR beta chain was sequenced during a study of CD8 T cells in ankylosing spondylitis. This CDR3 spans 14 amino acids. The germline CDR1 and CDR2 sequences are MNHNS and SASEGT. With 7 bases removed from V and 0 bases from J, the gap between germline ends came to 9 bases. This clonotype was observed at least ten times. Each CDR3 protein is one row after TCRdb ran MiXCR on the 5' RACE reads. The sample lists 130,000 to 150,000 distinct CDR3 sequences; about 8% were seen once. Sequenced input: synovial fluid, either unsorted or a sorted T cell fraction (not recorded which). This TCR derives from a male donor with ankylosing spondylitis. The chain couples TRBV6-1 to TRBJ1-4; no firm D call. CDR3 coding DNA: TGTGCCAGCAAACTGTACGCAACTAATGAAAAACTGTTTTTT. It specifies CASKLYATNEKLFF.